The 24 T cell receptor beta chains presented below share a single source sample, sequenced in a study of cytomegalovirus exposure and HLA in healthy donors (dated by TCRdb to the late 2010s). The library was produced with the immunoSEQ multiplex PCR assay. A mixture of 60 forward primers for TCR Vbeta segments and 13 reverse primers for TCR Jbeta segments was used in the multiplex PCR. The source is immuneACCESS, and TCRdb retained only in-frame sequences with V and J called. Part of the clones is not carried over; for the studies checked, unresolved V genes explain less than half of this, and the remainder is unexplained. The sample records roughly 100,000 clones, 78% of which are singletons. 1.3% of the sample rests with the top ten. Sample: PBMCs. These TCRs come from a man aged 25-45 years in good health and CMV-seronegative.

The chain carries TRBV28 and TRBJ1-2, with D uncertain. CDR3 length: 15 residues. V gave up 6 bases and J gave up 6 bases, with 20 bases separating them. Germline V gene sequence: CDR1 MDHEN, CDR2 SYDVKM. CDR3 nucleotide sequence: TGTGCCAGCAGCACGGAGGTGGATGGAGCGAATGGCTACACCTTC. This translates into CASSTEVDGANGYTF.

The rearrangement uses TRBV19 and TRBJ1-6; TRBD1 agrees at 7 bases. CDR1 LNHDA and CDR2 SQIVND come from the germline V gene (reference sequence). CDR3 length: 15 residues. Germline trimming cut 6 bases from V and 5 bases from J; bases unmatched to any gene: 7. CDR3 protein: CASRTTGTNNSPLHF. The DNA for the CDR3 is TGTGCCAGTAGAACGACAGGGACAAATAATTCACCCCTCCACTTT. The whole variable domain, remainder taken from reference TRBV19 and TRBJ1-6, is DGGITQSPKYLFRKEGQNVTLSCEQNLNHDAMYWYRQDPGQGLRLIYYSQIVNDFQKGDIAEGYSVSREKKESFPLTVTSAQKNPTAFYLCASRTTGTNNSPLHFGNGTRLTVT.

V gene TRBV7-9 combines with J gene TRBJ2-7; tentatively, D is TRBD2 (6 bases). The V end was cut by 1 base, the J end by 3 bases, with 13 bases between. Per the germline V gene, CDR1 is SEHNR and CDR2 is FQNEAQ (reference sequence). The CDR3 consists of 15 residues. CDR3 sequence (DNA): TGTGCCAGCAGCTTAGGGGGAGGACAAGTCTACGAGCAGTACTTC. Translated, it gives CASSLGGGQVYEQYF.

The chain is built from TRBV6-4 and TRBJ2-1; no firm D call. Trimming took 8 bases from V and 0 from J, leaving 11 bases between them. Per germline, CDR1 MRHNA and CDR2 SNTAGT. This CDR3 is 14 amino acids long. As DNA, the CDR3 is TGTGCCAGCGCCCTTAGAAGCTCCTACAATGAGCAGTTCTTC. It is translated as CASALRSSYNEQFF.

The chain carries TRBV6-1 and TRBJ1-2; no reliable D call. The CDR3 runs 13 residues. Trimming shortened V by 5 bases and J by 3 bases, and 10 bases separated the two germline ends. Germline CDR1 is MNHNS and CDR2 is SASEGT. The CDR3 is CASSTGVDYGYTF. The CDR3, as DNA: TGTGCCAGCAGTACCGGGGTGGACTATGGCTACACCTTC.

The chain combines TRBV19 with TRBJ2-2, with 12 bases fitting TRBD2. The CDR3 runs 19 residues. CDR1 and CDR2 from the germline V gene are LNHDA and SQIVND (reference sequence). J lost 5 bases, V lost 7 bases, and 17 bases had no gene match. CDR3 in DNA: TGTGCCAGTATAGGTTCTAGCGGGGGGGCCGGTCGTAGTACCGGGGAGCTGTTTTTT. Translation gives CASIGSSGGAGRSTGELFF. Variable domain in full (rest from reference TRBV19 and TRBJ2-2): DGGITQSPKYLFRKEGQNVTLSCEQNLNHDAMYWYRQDPGQGLRLIYYSQIVNDFQKGDIAEGYSVSREKKESFPLTVTSAQKNPTAFYLCASIGSSGGAGRSTGELFFGEGSRLTVL.

In DNA, the CDR3 is TGCGCCAGCAGCCGGGGCCCTACAGGGATGGGCAATCAGCCCCAGCATTTT. This encodes CASSRGPTGMGNQPQHF. The V gene is TRBV5-1, the J gene TRBJ1-5, with D tentatively TRBD1 (6 bases). Trimming pared 4 bases from V and 2 bases from J, leaving 19 bases between. This CDR3 spans 17 amino acids. Germline V lookup: CDR1 SGHRS, CDR2 YFSETQ.

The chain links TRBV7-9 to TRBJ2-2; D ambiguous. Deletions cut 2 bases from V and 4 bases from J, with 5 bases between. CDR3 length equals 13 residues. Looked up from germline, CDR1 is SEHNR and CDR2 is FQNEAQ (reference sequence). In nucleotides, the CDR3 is TGTGCCAGCAGCTTACGAGGCACCGGGGAGCTGTTTTTT. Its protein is CASSLRGTGELFF.

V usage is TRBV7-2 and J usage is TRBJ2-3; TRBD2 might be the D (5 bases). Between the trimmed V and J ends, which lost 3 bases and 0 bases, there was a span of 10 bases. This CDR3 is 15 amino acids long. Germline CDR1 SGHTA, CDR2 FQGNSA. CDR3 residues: CASSFFTGSTDTQYF. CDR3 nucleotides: TGTGCCAGCAGCTTTTTCACGGGGAGCACAGATACGCAGTATTTT.

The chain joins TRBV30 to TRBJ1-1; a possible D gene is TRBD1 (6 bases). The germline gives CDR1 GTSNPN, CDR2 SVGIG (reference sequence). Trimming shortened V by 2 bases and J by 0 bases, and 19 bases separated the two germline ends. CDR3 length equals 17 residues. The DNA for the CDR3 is TGTGCCTGGAGTAGGGCAGGGAAGAGGGGGATGAACACTGAAGCTTTCTTT. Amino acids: CAWSRAGKRGMNTEAFF.

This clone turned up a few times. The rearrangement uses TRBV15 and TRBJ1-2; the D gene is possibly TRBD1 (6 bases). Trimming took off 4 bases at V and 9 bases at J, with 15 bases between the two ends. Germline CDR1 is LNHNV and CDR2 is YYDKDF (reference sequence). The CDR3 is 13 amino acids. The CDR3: CATSIERRGSYTF. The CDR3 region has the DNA TGTGCCACCAGCATCGAGAGAAGGGGGAGCTACACCTTC.

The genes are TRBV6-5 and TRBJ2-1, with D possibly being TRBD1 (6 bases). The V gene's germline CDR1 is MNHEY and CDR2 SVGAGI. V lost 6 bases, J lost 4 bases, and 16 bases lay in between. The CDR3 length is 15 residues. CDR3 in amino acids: CASSLAWQGYNEQFF. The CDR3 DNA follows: TGTGCCAGCAGCCTGGCCTGGCAGGGGTACAATGAGCAGTTCTTC.

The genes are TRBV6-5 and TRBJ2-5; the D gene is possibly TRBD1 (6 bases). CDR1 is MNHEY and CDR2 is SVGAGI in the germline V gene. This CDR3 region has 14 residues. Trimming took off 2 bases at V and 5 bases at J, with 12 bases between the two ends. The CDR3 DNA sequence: TGTGCCAGCAGTTACGGGGGCGCCGGGGAGACCCAGTACTTC. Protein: CASSYGGAGETQYF.

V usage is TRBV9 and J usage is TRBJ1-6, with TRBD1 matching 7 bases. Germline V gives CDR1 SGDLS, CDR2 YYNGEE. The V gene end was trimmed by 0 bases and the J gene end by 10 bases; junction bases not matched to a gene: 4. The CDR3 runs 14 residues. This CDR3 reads CASSVEQGYSPLHF. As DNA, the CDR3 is TGTGCCAGCAGCGTAGAACAGGGGTACTCACCCCTCCACTTT.

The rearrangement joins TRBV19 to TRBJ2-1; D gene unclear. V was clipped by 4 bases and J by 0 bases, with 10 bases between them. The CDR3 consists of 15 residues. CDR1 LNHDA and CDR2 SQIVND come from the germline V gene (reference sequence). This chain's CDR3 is CASSSTDSSYNEQFF. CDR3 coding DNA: TGTGCCAGTAGTAGCACTGATAGCTCCTACAATGAGCAGTTCTTC.

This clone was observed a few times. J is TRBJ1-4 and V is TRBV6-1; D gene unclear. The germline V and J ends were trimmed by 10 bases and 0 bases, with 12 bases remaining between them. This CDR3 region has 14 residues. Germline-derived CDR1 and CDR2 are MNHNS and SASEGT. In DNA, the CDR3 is TGTGCCACCGATTCAGTTGCAACTAATGAAAAACTGTTTTTT. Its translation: CATDSVATNEKLFF.

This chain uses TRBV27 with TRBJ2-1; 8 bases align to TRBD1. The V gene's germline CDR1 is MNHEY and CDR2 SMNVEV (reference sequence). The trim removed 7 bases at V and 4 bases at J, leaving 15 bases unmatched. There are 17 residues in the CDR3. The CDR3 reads CASTQRAGTGSYNEQFF. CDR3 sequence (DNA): TGTGCCAGCACACAACGCGCCGGGACAGGTTCGTACAATGAGCAGTTCTTC.

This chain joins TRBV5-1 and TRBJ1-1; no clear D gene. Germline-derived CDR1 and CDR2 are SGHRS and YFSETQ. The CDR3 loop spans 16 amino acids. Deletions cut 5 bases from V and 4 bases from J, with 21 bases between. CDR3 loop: CASSLRPQEGGTEAFF. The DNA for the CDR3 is TGCGCCAGCAGTTTAAGACCCCAGGAAGGAGGCACTGAAGCTTTCTTT. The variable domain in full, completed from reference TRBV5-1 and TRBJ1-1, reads KAGVTQTPRYLIKTRGQQVTLSCSPISGHRSVSWYQQTPGQGLQFLFEYFSETQRNKGNFPGRFSGRQFSNSRSEMNVSTLELGDSALYLCASSLRPQEGGTEAFFGQGTRLTVV.

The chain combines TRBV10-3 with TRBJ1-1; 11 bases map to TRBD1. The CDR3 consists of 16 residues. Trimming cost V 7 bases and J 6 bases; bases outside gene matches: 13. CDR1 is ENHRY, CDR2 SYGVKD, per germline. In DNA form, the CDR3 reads TGTGCCATCAAGGATGATCGGAGGACAGGGGGCTCTGAAGCTTTCTTT. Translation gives CAIKDDRRTGGSEAFF.

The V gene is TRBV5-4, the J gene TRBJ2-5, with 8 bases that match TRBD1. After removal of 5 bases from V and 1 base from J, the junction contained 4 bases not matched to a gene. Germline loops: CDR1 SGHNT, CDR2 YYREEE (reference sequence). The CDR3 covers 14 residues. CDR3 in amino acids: CASRLDRAQETQYF. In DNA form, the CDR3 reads TGTGCCAGCAGACTGGACAGGGCCCAAGAGACCCAGTACTTC.

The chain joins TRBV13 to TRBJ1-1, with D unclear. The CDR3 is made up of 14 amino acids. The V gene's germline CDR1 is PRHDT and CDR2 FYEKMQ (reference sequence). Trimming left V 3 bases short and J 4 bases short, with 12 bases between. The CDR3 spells CASSFTGLGTEAFF. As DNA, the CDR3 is TGTGCCAGCAGCTTCACCGGACTGGGCACTGAAGCTTTCTTT. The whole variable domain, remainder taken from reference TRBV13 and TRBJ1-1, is AAGVIQSPRHLIKEKRETATLKCYPIPRHDTVYWYQQGPGQDPQFLISFYEKMQSDKGSIPDRFSAQQFSDYHSELNMSSLELGDSALYFCASSFTGLGTEAFFGQGTRLTVV.

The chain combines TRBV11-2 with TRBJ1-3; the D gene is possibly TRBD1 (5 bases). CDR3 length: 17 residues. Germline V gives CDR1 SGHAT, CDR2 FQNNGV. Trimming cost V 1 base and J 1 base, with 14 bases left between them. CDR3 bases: TGTGCCAGCAGCTTAGGATCCAGGGTGAAGTCTGGAAACACCATATATTTT. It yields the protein CASSLGSRVKSGNTIYF.

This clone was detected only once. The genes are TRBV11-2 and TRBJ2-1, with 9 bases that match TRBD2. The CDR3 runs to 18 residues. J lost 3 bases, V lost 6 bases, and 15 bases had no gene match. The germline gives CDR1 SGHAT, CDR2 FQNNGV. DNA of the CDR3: TGTGCCAGCAGACTCCGAGTGGGTAGCGGGGGATTCTACAATGAGCAGTTCTTC. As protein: CASRLRVGSGGFYNEQFF.

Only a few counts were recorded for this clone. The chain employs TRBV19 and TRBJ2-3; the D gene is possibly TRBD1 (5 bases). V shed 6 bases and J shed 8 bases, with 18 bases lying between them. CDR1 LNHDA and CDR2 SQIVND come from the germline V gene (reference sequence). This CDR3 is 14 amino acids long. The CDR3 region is CASRNPGRDGTQYF. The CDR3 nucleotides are TGTGCCAGTAGGAATCCAGGGCGAGATGGTACGCAGTATTTT. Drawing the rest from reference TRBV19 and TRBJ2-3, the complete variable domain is DGGITQSPKYLFRKEGQNVTLSCEQNLNHDAMYWYRQDPGQGLRLIYYSQIVNDFQKGDIAEGYSVSREKKESFPLTVTSAQKNPTAFYLCASRNPGRDGTQYFGPGTRLTVL.